Listed below are T cell receptor beta chains from one sample, sequenced in a study of cytomegalovirus exposure and HLA in healthy donors. The method was immunoSEQ multiplex PCR; TCRdb's version includes in-frame clones alone and lacks a portion of them. The data contain some 180,000 clones, roughly 13% of them seen just once; the ten biggest clones take up about 7.8%. The material sequenced was PBMCs. The receptor source for this set is a man aged 50 to 60 in good health and CMV-seropositive. The CDR3 runs from the conserved cysteine through the conserved F or W. The D gene is left open where the match is weak. Size is omitted from some rows. Given values are once, few, many or a class for expanded clones.

J,D,size,V,CDR3,DNA
TRBJ2-1,.,few,TRBV18,CASSPTDSYNEQFF,TGTGCCAGCTCACCGACAGACTCCTACAATGAGCAGTTCTTC
TRBJ2-5,TRBD1,.,TRBV7-9,CASSLRQGAETQYF,TGTGCCAGCAGCTTGAGACAGGGTGCCGAGACCCAGTACTTC
TRBJ2-5,.,.,TRBV2,CASTGTTQETQYF,TGTGCCAGCACCGGGACAACCCAAGAGACCCAGTACTTC
TRBJ2-5,.,few,TRBV29-1,CSGGKRAQETQYF,TGCAGCGGCGGTAAGAGAGCCCAAGAGACCCAGTACTTC
TRBJ2-7,TRBD1,few,TRBV6-1,CASSPTGEAYEQYF,TGTGCCAGCAGTCCGACAGGGGAGGCGTACGAGCAGTACTTC
TRBJ2-5,.,few,TRBV5-1,CASSLGTVQETQYF,TGCGCCAGCAGCTTGGGGACAGTTCAAGAGACCCAGTACTTC
TRBJ2-3,TRBD1,.,TRBV11-3,CASRPGQGRTDTQYF,TGTGCCAGCAGACCCGGACAGGGCCGCACAGATACGCAGTATTTT
TRBJ1-4,TRBD1,few,TRBV10-2,CASTLNRGRGEKLFF,TGCGCCAGCACATTAAACAGGGGGCGAGGTGAAAAACTGTTTTTT
TRBJ1-5,.,.,TRBV7-9,CASSTDSTNQPQHF,TGTGCCAGCAGCACAGACAGTACCAATCAGCCCCAGCATTTT
TRBJ1-2,.,.,TRBV30,CAWSPGGYGYTF,TGTGCCTGGAGCCCGGGGGGGTATGGCTACACCTTC
TRBJ2-5,TRBD2,few,TRBV4-1,CASSQGASGGQGTQYF,TGCGCCAGCAGCCAAGGGGCTAGCGGGGGTCAGGGGACCCAGTACTTC
TRBJ2-1,TRBD2,.,TRBV5-4,CASSVRLSSGVFHEQFF,TGTGCCAGCAGCGTACGACTTTCGAGCGGGGTTTTCCATGAGCAGTTCTTC
TRBJ1-1,.,few,TRBV10-2,CASSESGRNTEAFF,TGCGCCAGCAGTGAGTCGGGCAGGAACACTGAAGCTTTCTTT
TRBJ2-3,TRBD2,.,TRBV5-4,CASSFGLVADTQYF,TGTGCCAGCAGCTTTGGACTAGTGGCAGATACGCAGTATTTT
TRBJ2-2,.,.,TRBV28,CASSFGGGGVGELFF,TGTGCCAGCAGTTTCGGAGGGGGGGGTGTCGGGGAGCTGTTTTTT
TRBJ1-1,.,few,TRBV28,CASCYGGLNTEAFF,TGTGCCAGCTGTTATGGCGGTCTGAACACTGAAGCTTTCTTT
TRBJ1-2,.,.,TRBV7-2,CASSEMGGYGYTF,TGTGCCAGCAGTGAGATGGGGGGCTATGGCTACACCTTC
TRBJ1-2,.,.,TRBV4-3,CASSQPGKSYTF,TGCGCCAGCAGCCAACCAGGAAAATCCTACACCTTC
TRBJ1-6,TRBD1,few,TRBV28,CASSTGGLNSPLHF,TGTGCCAGCAGCACAGGGGGCTTGAATTCACCCCTCCACTTT
TRBJ2-3,.,.,TRBV14,CASSQHAPGGTDTQYF,TGTGCCAGCAGCCAACACGCGCCGGGAGGCACAGATACGCAGTATTTT
TRBJ1-2,TRBD1,.,TRBV7-2,CASSRQGFNYGYTF,TGTGCCAGCAGCCGACAGGGTTTTAACTATGGCTACACCTTC
TRBJ1-1,.,.,TRBV11-2,CASSPAGKTEAFF,TGTGCCAGCAGCCCCGCAGGGAAGACTGAAGCTTTCTTT
TRBJ1-4,.,few,TRBV19,CASSIDWAGTTTNEKLFF,TGTGCCAGTAGTATAGATTGGGCAGGGACTACAACTAATGAAAAACTGTTTTTT
TRBJ1-1,.,few,TRBV15,CATSRDNRGPTEAFF,TGTGCCACCAGCAGAGATAACCGGGGTCCGACTGAAGCTTTCTTT
TRBJ1-2,.,.,TRBV11-1,CASSFSGGTYGYTF,TGTGCCAGCAGCTTCTCCGGGGGGACCTATGGCTACACCTTC
TRBJ2-3,TRBD1,.,TRBV19,CASSTMTGSTDTQYF,TGTGCCAGTAGTACCATGACAGGGAGCACAGATACGCAGTATTTT
TRBJ2-3,TRBD1,few,TRBV5-1,CASSPRPGTGSVTDTQYF,TGCGCCAGCAGCCCGCGTCCCGGGACAGGGTCGGTGACAGATACGCAGTATTTT
TRBJ1-2,.,.,TRBV9,CASSVGQENNYGYTF,TGTGCCAGCAGCGTAGGACAGGAGAATAACTATGGCTACACCTTC
TRBJ1-5,.,few,TRBV2,CASSRTRSSNQPQHF,TGTGCCAGCAGTCGGACACGAAGTAGCAATCAGCCCCAGCATTTT
TRBJ1-4,.,.,TRBV11-2,CASSLGQRFTNEKLFF,TGTGCCAGCAGCCTCGGACAGAGGTTTACTAATGAAAAACTGTTTTTT
TRBJ1-2,.,.,TRBV27,CASSPGGGYGYTF,TGTGCCAGCAGTCCGGGGGGGGGTTATGGCTACACCTTC
TRBJ1-2,.,.,TRBV13,CASSSPGGQGQKPYGYTF,TGTGCCAGCAGCTCCCCGGGGGGGCAGGGACAAAAGCCCTATGGCTACACCTTC
TRBJ2-3,TRBD2,once,TRBV4-3,CASSQEGLAGGITDTQYF,TGCGCCAGCAGCCAAGAGGGACTAGCGGGGGGGATAACAGATACGCAGTATTTT
TRBJ2-7,.,few,TRBV15,CATGLRGGLGEQYF,TGTGCCACCGGGTTAAGGGGGGGGTTGGGGGAGCAGTACTTC
TRBJ1-4,.,few,TRBV9,CASSVDSTLNEKLFF,TGTGCCAGCAGCGTAGATAGTACACTAAATGAAAAACTGTTTTTT
TRBJ1-5,.,.,TRBV30,CAWTHAAGRDQPQHF,TGTGCCTGGACCCATGCGGCGGGGAGGGATCAGCCCCAGCATTTT
TRBJ2-5,.,few,TRBV7-9,CASGGTQLQETQYF,TGTGCCAGTGGGGGGACCCAACTTCAAGAGACCCAGTACTTC